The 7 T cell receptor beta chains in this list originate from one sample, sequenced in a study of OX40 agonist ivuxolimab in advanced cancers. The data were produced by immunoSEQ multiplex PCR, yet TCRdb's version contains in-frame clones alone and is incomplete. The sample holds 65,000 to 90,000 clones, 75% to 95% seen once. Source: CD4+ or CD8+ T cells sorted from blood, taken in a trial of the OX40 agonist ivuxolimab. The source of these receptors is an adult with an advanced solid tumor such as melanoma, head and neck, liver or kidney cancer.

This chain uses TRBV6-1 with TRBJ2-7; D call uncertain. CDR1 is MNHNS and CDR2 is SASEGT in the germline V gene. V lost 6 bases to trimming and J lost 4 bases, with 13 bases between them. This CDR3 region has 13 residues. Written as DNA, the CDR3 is TGTGCCAGCAGCCCCACTTCGAGGTACGAGCAGTACTTC. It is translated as CASSPTSRYEQYF.

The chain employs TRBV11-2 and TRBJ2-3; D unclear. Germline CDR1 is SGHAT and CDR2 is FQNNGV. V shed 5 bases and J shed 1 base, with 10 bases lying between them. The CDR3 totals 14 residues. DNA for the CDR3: TGTGCCAGCAGCCCCCGGGCCCGCACAGATACGCAGTATTTT. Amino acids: CASSPRARTDTQYF.

This CDR3 reads CASSSRTAQITGELFF. The CDR3, as DNA: TGTGCCAGCAGTTCAAGGACAGCCCAAATCACCGGGGAGCTGTTTTTT. The V call is TRBV6-6, the J call TRBJ2-2, with D possibly being TRBD1 (6 bases). There are 16 residues in the CDR3. V gave up 4 bases and J gave up 4 bases, with 16 bases separating them. CDR1 is MNHNY, CDR2 SVGAGI, per germline (reference sequence).

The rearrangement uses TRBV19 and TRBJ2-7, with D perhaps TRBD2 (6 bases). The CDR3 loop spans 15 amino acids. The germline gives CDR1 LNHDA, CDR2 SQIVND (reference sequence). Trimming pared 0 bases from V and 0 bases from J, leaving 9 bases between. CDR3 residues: CASSIEGGLSYEQYF. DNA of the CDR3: TGTGCCAGTAGTATAGAGGGGGGACTCTCCTACGAGCAGTACTTC.

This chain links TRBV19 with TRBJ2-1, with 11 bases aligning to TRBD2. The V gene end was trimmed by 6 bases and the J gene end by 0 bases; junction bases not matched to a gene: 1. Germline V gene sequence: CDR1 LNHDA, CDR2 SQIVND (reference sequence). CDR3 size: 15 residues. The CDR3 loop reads CASSTSGSSYNEQFF. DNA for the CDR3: TGTGCCAGTAGCACTAGCGGGAGCTCCTACAATGAGCAGTTCTTC.

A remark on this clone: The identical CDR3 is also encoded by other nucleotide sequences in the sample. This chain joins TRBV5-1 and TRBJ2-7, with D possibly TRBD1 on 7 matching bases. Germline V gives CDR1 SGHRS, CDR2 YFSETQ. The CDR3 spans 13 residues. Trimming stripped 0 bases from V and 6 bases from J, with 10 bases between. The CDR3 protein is CASSLGQGGEQYF. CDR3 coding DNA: TGCGCCAGCAGCTTGGGGCAGGGGGGCGAGCAGTACTTC. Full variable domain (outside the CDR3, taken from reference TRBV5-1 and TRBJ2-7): KAGVTQTPRYLIKTRGQQVTLSCSPISGHRSVSWYQQTPGQGLQFLFEYFSETQRNKGNFPGRFSGRQFSNSRSEMNVSTLELGDSALYLCASSLGQGGEQYFGPGTRLTVT.

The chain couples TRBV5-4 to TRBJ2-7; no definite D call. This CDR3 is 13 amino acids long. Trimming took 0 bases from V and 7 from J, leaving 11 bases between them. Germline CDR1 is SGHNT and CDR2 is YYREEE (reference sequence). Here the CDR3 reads CASSLVSIGEQYF. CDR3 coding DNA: TGTGCCAGCAGCTTGGTGTCGATTGGGGAGCAGTACTTC.